A single sample gave rise to the 14 T cell receptor beta chains below, sequenced in a study of blood T cells in healthy people across ages. Sample-barcoded 5' priming and a J-beta primer mix drove a second PCR of roughly 7 to 11 cycles. MiXCR was run by TCRdb on the 5' RACE reads, yielding one entry per CDR3 protein. This table holds about 650,000 distinct CDR3 sequences, about 30% found once. Sample: blood. These receptor sequences come from a woman at least 80 years old in good health.

This clonotype was seen at least ten times. This chain connects TRBV6-1 to TRBJ2-1; TRBD2 aligns across 10 bases. Trimming took 3 bases from V and 4 from J; bases not matched to a gene: 3. Germline-derived CDR1 and CDR2 are MNHNS and SASEGT. The CDR3 is made up of 15 amino acids. CDR3 protein: CASSEFSGGYNEQFF. The CDR3, as DNA: TGTGCCAGCAGTGAGTTTAGCGGGGGGTACAATGAGCAGTTCTTC.

This clonotype came up many times. A read error is possible here, since a much larger clone lies one base away. The CDR3, as DNA: TGTGCCAGCAGTTTCGTCTACGAGCAGTACTTC. Translation gives CASSFVYEQYF. The chain joins TRBV28 to TRBJ2-7; D uncertain. The CDR3 consists of 11 residues. With 3 bases removed from V and 3 bases from J, the gap between germline ends came to 3 bases. Germline V gene sequence: CDR1 MDHEN, CDR2 SYDVKM.

This clonotype was observed at least ten times. The chain carries TRBV11-2 and TRBJ1-2; D not certain. Between the trimmed V and J ends, which lost 5 bases and 8 bases, there was a span of 12 bases. Germline values: CDR1 SGHAT, CDR2 FQNNGV. The CDR3 covers 12 residues. The CDR3 sequence is CASSPGRGGYTF. CDR3 DNA: TGTGCCAGCAGCCCTGGACGAGGAGGCTACACCTTC.

This clonotype was recorded only once. The J gene is TRBJ2-7, the V gene TRBV5-1; 10 bases match TRBD1. The germline V gene encodes CDR1 SGHRS and CDR2 YFSETQ. CDR3 size: 16 residues. Losses at the gene ends were 4 bases for V and 4 bases for J; bases not matched to a gene: 11. The CDR3: CASSRIGQGEFYEQYF. Here the CDR3 DNA reads TGCGCCAGCAGCCGAATAGGACAGGGGGAATTTTACGAGCAGTACTTC.

This clonotype occurred many times. V usage is TRBV19 and J usage is TRBJ2-3, with 11 bases that match TRBD2. V was pared by 5 bases and J by 9 bases, with 13 bases of the junction left unmatched. Germline V CDR1 and CDR2: LNHDA, SQIVND (reference sequence). The CDR3 runs to 16 residues. The CDR3 spells CASSLLGLAAQRTQYF. The CDR3 region has the DNA TGTGCCAGTAGTTTATTGGGACTAGCGGCACAGAGGACGCAGTATTTT.

This clonotype was counted only a few times. This clone may be a read error of a much larger clone one base away. In DNA form, the CDR3 reads TGCGCCAGCAGCTTGAGGGACAGGCTCGTGGATGGCTACACCTTC. Residues: CASSLRDRLVDGYTF. V usage is TRBV5-1 and J usage is TRBJ1-2; 8 nucleotides match TRBD1. CDR1 is SGHRS and CDR2 is YFSETQ in the germline V gene. The CDR3 runs 15 residues. Trimming cost V 1 base and J 6 bases; bases outside gene matches: 8.

This clonotype was found many times. The chain recombines TRBV28 with TRBJ2-7; possibly TRBD1 for D (7 bases). Trimming removed 6 bases at V and 3 bases at J, with 18 bases between. The CDR3 is made up of 15 amino acids. Germline V lookup: CDR1 MDHEN, CDR2 SYDVKM. Here the CDR3 reads CASSPAGQTLYEQYF. DNA for the CDR3: TGTGCCAGCAGCCCGGCGGGACAGACACTCTACGAGCAGTACTTC.

This chain uses TRBV20-1 with TRBJ2-7; possibly TRBD2 for D (6 bases). This CDR3 comprises 12 residues. In germline, CDR1 is DFQATT, CDR2 SNEGSKA (reference sequence). Here the CDR3 reads CRATDLANEQYF. CDR3 sequence (DNA): TGCAGGGCCACAGACCTAGCGAACGAGCAGTACTTC.

This chain joins TRBV6-1 and TRBJ2-5; D tentatively reads TRBD1 or TRBD2 (5 bases each). In germline, CDR1 is MNHNS, CDR2 SASEGT. The CDR3 covers 14 residues. The V and J ends lost 11 bases and 11 bases respectively, with 27 bases between them. CDR3 nucleotide sequence: TGTGCCTCTCAGCTGGGGGTCCAGAACAATGAGCAGTACTTC. Its translation: CASQLGVQNNEQYF.

The chain is built from TRBV28 and TRBJ1-2, with a possible D match to TRBD1 (5 bases). The germline gives CDR1 MDHEN, CDR2 SYDVKM. CDR3 length: 12 residues. Trimming removed 6 bases at V and 9 bases at J, with 14 bases between. The CDR3 is CASRLGRDRYTF. The CDR3, as DNA: TGTGCCAGCAGACTGGGCAGGGACCGCTACACCTTC.

The sample holds one count of this clonotype. The chain carries TRBV20-1 and TRBJ2-1; TRBD1 aligns across 8 bases. The CDR3 extends over 15 amino acids. Germline V gene lookup returns CDR1 DFQATT and CDR2 SNEGSKA (reference sequence). V shed 3 bases and J 10 bases; nucleotides not matched to a gene: 14. The CDR3 DNA reads as TGCAGTGCTAGGGTTGGGGCAGGGGGCGCAGGGGAGCAGTTCTTC. It encodes CSARVGAGGAGEQFF.

This clonotype has just a few counts. This chain connects TRBV6-5 to TRBJ1-4, with unresolved D. There are 13 residues in the CDR3. Germline V CDR1 and CDR2: MNHEY, SVGAGI. With 0 bases removed from V and 3 bases from J, the gap between germline ends came to 2 bases. The CDR3 DNA is TGTGCCAGCAGTTACTCGGCTAATGAAAAACTGTTTTTT. Translated, it gives CASSYSANEKLFF.

This clonotype was seen at least ten times. This sequence joins TRBV5-1 and TRBJ2-7; 7 bases are shared with TRBD1. The CDR3 sequence is 16 residues long. Germline CDR1 SGHRS, CDR2 YFSETQ. V was pared by 4 bases and J by 2 bases, with 12 bases of the junction left unmatched. CDR3 sequence (DNA): TGCGCCAGCAGCCCTGACATCGGGACAGCTCCCTACGAGCAGTACTTC. This sequence encodes CASSPDIGTAPYEQYF. The entire variable domain, with the rest obtained from reference TRBV5-1 and TRBJ2-7, is as follows: KAGVTQTPRYLIKTRGQQVTLSCSPISGHRSVSWYQQTPGQGLQFLFEYFSETQRNKGNFPGRFSGRQFSNSRSEMNVSTLELGDSALYLCASSPDIGTAPYEQYFGPGTRLTVT.

This clonotype was found many times. A much larger clone differs from this one at a single base, so this may be a read error. V gene TRBV12-3 or TRBV12-4 combines with J gene TRBJ2-7; D is unresolved. V lost 3 bases and J 12 bases, leaving 18 bases between the germline ends. The CDR3 runs 13 residues. The CDR3 DNA reads as TGTGCCAGCAGTTTGGAACAGCCGTACTCCCGGTACTTC. It encodes CASSLEQPYSRYF.